The clone carrying this T cell receptor beta chain was observed once. V lost 1 base to trimming and J lost 1 base; unmatched junction nucleotides: 7. Germline V gene data show CDR1 as GTSNPN and CDR2 as SVGIG (reference sequence). The CDR3 totals 16 residues. The method was immunoSEQ multiplex PCR; TCRdb's version includes in-frame clones alone and lacks a portion of them. The table lists 150,000 or so clones, just under 95% of them singletons. The sample is drawn from a study of T cell responses to AZD1222 COVID-19 vaccine. The TCR sequence derives from an adult in good health. This chain joins TRBV30 and TRBJ2-3, with TRBD2 matching over 8 bases. The sample consisted of peripheral blood, taken on day 0 of AZD1222 vaccination. CDR3 nucleotide sequence: TGTGCCTGGAGTGGAAATAGCGGGGAACGCACAGATACGCAGTATTTT. It translates to CAWSGNSGERTDTQYF.